These 32 T cell receptor beta chains were sequenced from one sample in a study of T cell repertoires in ileal Crohn's disease (dated by TCRdb to the late 2010s). To prepare the library, the immunoSEQ multiplex PCR assay was applied. The clones in this table, taken by TCRdb from immuneACCESS, are in-frame only. Not every clone is retained; where verified, under half of the shortfall comes from an unresolved V gene, and the cause of the rest is unknown. Within this sample are over 5,000 clones, with around 87% of them counted one time only. The top ten hold about 4.7% of the sample. Reading the label with the study, this specimen's time point is: proximal margin of the surgical specimen (macroscopically non-inflamed). The sequenced sample was ileal tissue. These receptors were collected from an adult with Crohn's disease.

The chain couples TRBV7-2 to TRBJ2-7; 7 positions agree with TRBD2. CDR1 and CDR2 from the germline V gene are SGHTA and FQGNSA. The V segment lost 5 bases and the J segment 3 bases; nucleotides outside the gene matches: 16. The CDR3 length is 17 residues. CDR3: CASSVGASGSFRYEQYF. CDR3 nucleotide sequence: TGTGCCAGCAGCGTAGGTGCTAGCGGTTCCTTCCGCTACGAGCAGTACTTC.

The genes are TRBV6-1 and TRBJ1-1; maybe TRBD1 (5 bases). The V gene lost 2 bases and the J gene lost 4 bases, with 14 bases spanning the gap. Germline values: CDR1 MNHNS, CDR2 SASEGT. This CDR3 spans 15 amino acids. CDR3 in amino acids: CASSEQGGFGTEAFF. In DNA form, the CDR3 reads TGTGCCAGCAGTGAACAGGGAGGTTTTGGCACTGAAGCTTTCTTT.

The chain recombines TRBV29-1 with TRBJ2-7, with 9 positions matching TRBD2. V was clipped by 6 bases and J by 12 bases; unmatched bases: 12. Germline CDR1 SQVTM, CDR2 ANQGSEA. The CDR3 extends over 12 amino acids. The CDR3 spells CSVQTSGHGWYF. The CDR3 DNA is TGCAGCGTACAGACTAGCGGCCATGGGTGGTACTTC.

The CDR3 DNA follows: TGTGCCAGCAGCAGAACAGGGTTGAGAGAAGAGACCCAGTACTTC. It yields the protein CASSRTGLREETQYF. The rearrangement joins TRBV7-9 to TRBJ2-5, with D tentatively TRBD1 (6 bases). This CDR3 has 15 amino acids. The V gene lost 5 bases and the J gene lost 3 bases, with 16 bases spanning the gap. Germline V gene lookup returns CDR1 SEHNR and CDR2 FQNEAQ (reference sequence).

This clone was counted a few times. The chain carries TRBV5-5 and TRBJ1-2, with 7 bases aligning to TRBD1. CDR1 is SGHKS and CDR2 is YYEKEE in the germline V gene (reference sequence). This CDR3 contains 13 residues. J was trimmed by 4 bases and V by 4 bases; bases with no gene match: 4. CDR3 nucleotides: TGTGCCAGCAGCGACGACAGGGCCTATGGCTACACCTTC. The encoded protein is CASSDDRAYGYTF. Combining the CDR3 with reference TRBV5-5 and TRBJ1-2 gives the whole variable domain DAGVTQSPTHLIKTRGQQVTLRCSPISGHKSVSWYQQVLGQGPQFIFQYYEKEERGRGNFPDRFSARQFPNYSSELNVNALLLGDSALYLCASSDDRAYGYTFGSGTRLTVV.

This clone was seen only once. V and J are TRBV20-1 and TRBJ1-3, with D uncertain. The CDR3 has 11 amino acids. Germline lookup yields CDR1 DFQATT and CDR2 SNEGSKA (reference sequence). V was shortened by 1 base and J by 4 bases, with 2 bases between the two germline ends. The CDR3 coding sequence is TGCAGTGCTAGAGGCGGAAACACCATATATTTT. It translates to CSARGGNTIYF.

The rearrangement uses TRBV19 and TRBJ1-1; 8 bases agree with TRBD1. The CDR3 runs to 16 residues. CDR1 is LNHDA and CDR2 is SQIVND in the germline V gene (reference sequence). The J segment lost 0 bases and the V segment lost 8 bases, leaving 11 bases of the junction unmatched. The CDR3 DNA is TGTGCCAGTTTCGACAGGGGATCGGCGCTGAACACTGAAGCTTTCTTT. It yields the protein CASFDRGSALNTEAFF.

V is TRBV7-2 and J is TRBJ2-7; 12 bases line up with TRBD2. The ends lost 1 base at V and 4 bases at J; junction bases unmatched: 8. The CDR3 has 17 residues. Germline V lookup: CDR1 SGHTA, CDR2 FQGNSA. The CDR3 reads CASSLGAGTSGSYEQYF. In DNA, the CDR3 is TGTGCCAGCAGCTTAGGAGCTGGGACTAGCGGGTCGTACGAGCAGTACTTC. Complete variable domain (other parts from reference TRBV7-2 and TRBJ2-7): GAGVSQSPSNKVTEKGKDVELRCDPISGHTALYWYRQSLGQGLEFLIYFQGNSAPDKSGLPSDRFSAERTGGSVSTLTIQRTQQEDSAVYLCASSLGAGTSGSYEQYFGPGTRLTVT.

The rearrangement uses TRBV21-1 and TRBJ2-2. TRBV21-1 is a pseudogene segment. The CDR3 is 17 amino acids. Written as DNA, the CDR3 is TGTGCCAGCAGCAAAGCTGATTGGGGGGCTGAAGTCGGGGAGCTGTTTTTT. Translating gives CASSKADWGAEVGELFF.

This clone has more than one count but fewer than ten. The rearrangement uses TRBV15 and TRBJ1-1, with 7 bases identical to TRBD1. Germline lookup yields CDR1 LNHNV and CDR2 YYDKDF (reference sequence). J gave up 10 bases and V 0 bases, and 11 bases lay outside the gene matches. The CDR3 contains 15 residues. The CDR3 loop reads CATSRDLGTAVLAFF. The CDR3 DNA is TGTGCCACCAGCAGAGATCTAGGGACAGCCGTTTTAGCTTTCTTT.

The chain has TRBV6-1 and TRBJ2-7; 7 bases match TRBD2. Germline V CDR1 and CDR2: MNHNS, SASEGT. Germline trimming cut 0 bases from V and 1 base from J; bases unmatched to any gene: 0. This CDR3 region has 14 residues. This CDR3 is CASSEAGGSYEQYF. The CDR3 region has the DNA TGTGCCAGCAGTGAAGCGGGGGGGTCCTACGAGCAGTACTTC.

This rearrangement joins TRBV4-3 to TRBJ1-1; D ambiguous. The germline V and J ends were trimmed by 4 bases and 5 bases, with 11 bases remaining between them. Germline values: CDR1 LGHNA, CDR2 YSLEER. The CDR3 length is 13 residues. In DNA, the CDR3 is TGCGCCAGCAGCCTGGGAGCGTGGACTGAAGCTTTCTTT. Translation gives CASSLGAWTEAFF.

The rearrangement joins TRBV29-1 to TRBJ1-1; D may be TRBD1 (6 bases). The CDR3 has 12 residues. Trimming cost V 5 bases and J 4 bases, with 11 bases left between them. The germline V gene encodes CDR1 SQVTM and CDR2 ANQGSEA. The DNA of the CDR3 is TGCAGCGTTATTACCAGGGGCACTGAAGCTTTCTTT. Translating gives CSVITRGTEAFF.

V usage is TRBV5-6 and J usage is TRBJ1-2, with TRBD1 matching 9 bases. CDR1 and CDR2 from the germline V gene are SGHDT and YYEEEE. J lost 3 bases, V lost 3 bases, and 12 bases had no gene match. CDR3 length: 17 amino acids. The CDR3, as DNA: TGTGCCAGCAGCTCCACAGGGGGCGAAGGGCCTTACTATGGCTACACCTTC. Translating gives CASSSTGGEGPYYGYTF.

The CDR3 DNA reads as TGTGCCAGCAGTGATTACCTCAACGGGGACTACGAGCAGTACTTC. Translation: CASSDYLNGDYEQYF. The chain uses TRBV25-1 and TRBJ2-7; D may be TRBD2 (5 bases). The CDR3 consists of 15 residues. Germline CDR1 and CDR2: MGHDK and SYGVNS. V was cut by 3 bases and J by 3 bases, with 15 bases left in between.

In its sample, this clone was seen a few times. V usage is TRBV6-1 and J usage is TRBJ1-5; TRBD1 aligns across 7 bases. The CDR3 spans 14 residues. Germline values: CDR1 MNHNS, CDR2 SASEGT. The V segment lost 4 bases and the J segment 7 bases; nucleotides outside the gene matches: 7. In DNA, the CDR3 is TGTGCCAGCAGTGGACGACAGGGTGGACAGCCCCAGCATTTT. This codes for CASSGRQGGQPQHF.

The genes are TRBV18 and TRBJ2-7, with 12 bases fitting TRBD1. This CDR3 is 14 amino acids long. Trimming at V came to 3 bases and at J to 6 bases, leaving 3 bases not matched to a gene. Germline CDR1 and CDR2: KGHSH and LQKENI. The CDR3 DNA reads as TGTGCCAGCTCACCGGGACAGGGGGCCCGCGAGCAGTACTTC. Translated: CASSPGQGAREQYF.

V usage is TRBV23-1 and J usage is TRBJ1-2; D is unclear. TRBV23-1 is an ORF for which the function is uncertain. This CDR3 has 13 amino acids. Trimming pared 6 bases from V and 1 base from J, leaving 9 bases between. The CDR3 reads CASRRTVNYGYTF. CDR3 nucleotides: TGCGCCAGCAGGAGAACAGTTAACTATGGCTACACCTTC.

The rearrangement uses TRBV9 and TRBJ2-1, with 14 bases fitting TRBD2. In germline, CDR1 is SGDLS, CDR2 YYNGEE. With V trimmed by 5 bases and J by 10 bases, 8 bases remained unmatched. The length of the CDR3 is 15 residues. CDR3 nucleotide sequence: TGTGCCAGCAGGCCGGGACTAGCGGGAGTAGGGGAGCAGTTCTTC. Translation gives CASRPGLAGVGEQFF.

The rearrangement links TRBV6-5 to TRBJ2-1, with 14 bases fitting TRBD2. After removal of 7 bases from V and 15 bases from J, the junction contained 14 bases not matched to a gene. This CDR3 is built from 15 residues. CDR1 and CDR2 from the germline V gene are MNHEY and SVGAGI. CDR3 nucleotides: TGTGCCAGCACCAGACAGGGGACTAGCGGGAGTTTCTGGTTCTTC. Translating it yields CASTRQGTSGSFWFF.

The chain combines TRBV7-9 with TRBJ2-1, with TRBD1 matching over 8 bases. Germline values: CDR1 SEHNR, CDR2 FQNEAQ (reference sequence). CDR3 length: 13 residues. The junction had 9 bases not matched to a gene; V was cut back by 10 bases and J by 7 bases. CDR3 bases: TGTGCCACTTTCAGGGGGCGCAGGAATGAGCAGTTCTTC. It translates to CATFRGRRNEQFF.

V usage is TRBV12-2 and J usage is TRBJ2-7; the DNA was not used to check the table's D call, TRBD2. TRBV12-2 corresponds to a pseudogene. CDR3 size: 18 residues. CDR3 nucleotides: TGTGCAAGTCGCCCACCGACCAGGGTTGGGGGGGTAACCTACGAGCAGTACTTC. This translates into CASRPPTRVGGVTYEQYF.

This chain links TRBV19 with TRBJ1-2, with TRBD1 matching over 7 bases. The germline V gene encodes CDR1 LNHDA and CDR2 SQIVND (reference sequence). This CDR3 contains 18 residues. With V trimmed by 3 bases and J by 3 bases, 16 bases remained unmatched. The CDR3 nucleotides read TGTGCCAGTAGTATCCGGCCCTCAGGGGGACGTTTAGACTATGGCTACACCTTC. This gives the protein CASSIRPSGGRLDYGYTF.

This clone is labeled as large. The chain combines TRBV9 with TRBJ2-7; TRBD2 is a possible D gene (6 bases). V gave up 3 bases and J gave up 6 bases, with 16 bases separating them. This CDR3 is built from 14 residues. From germline, CDR1 is SGDLS and CDR2 YYNGEE. The DNA of the CDR3 is TGTGCCAGCAGCGCGGATTCGGACTATCGCGAGCAGTACTTC. This encodes CASSADSDYREQYF.

The chain links TRBV19 to TRBJ1-1; TRBD1 is a possible D gene (6 bases). V was cut by 8 bases and J by 1 base, with 11 bases left in between. The germline V gene has CDR1 LNHDA and CDR2 SQIVND (reference sequence). The length of the CDR3 is 13 residues. For the CDR3, the DNA is TGTGCCAGTTCACAGGGCGGGAACACTGAAGCTTTCTTT. This translates into CASSQGGNTEAFF.

This clone has just a few counts. V usage is TRBV19 and J usage is TRBJ2-2, with D possibly matching TRBD1 (6 bases). The CDR3 is made up of 13 amino acids. Trimming removed 4 bases from V and 6 bases from J, with 9 bases in between. CDR1 is LNHDA, CDR2 SQIVND, per germline (reference sequence). CDR3 sequence reads: CASSTGVAGELFF. CDR3 DNA: TGTGCCAGTAGTACAGGGGTCGCCGGGGAGCTGTTTTTT.

This chain joins TRBV19 and TRBJ1-2; tentatively, D is TRBD1 (6 bases). The CDR3 consists of 14 residues. The V and J ends lost 3 bases and 5 bases respectively, with 13 bases between them. Germline V CDR1 and CDR2: LNHDA, SQIVND (reference sequence). CDR3 sequence reads: CASSMVDRPYGYTF. Here the CDR3 DNA reads TGTGCCAGTAGTATGGTGGACAGACCGTATGGCTACACCTTC. Supplemented by reference TRBV19 and TRBJ1-2, the full variable domain reads DGGITQSPKYLFRKEGQNVTLSCEQNLNHDAMYWYRQDPGQGLRLIYYSQIVNDFQKGDIAEGYSVSREKKESFPLTVTSAQKNPTAFYLCASSMVDRPYGYTFGSGTRLTVV.

The rearrangement joins TRBV7-7 to TRBJ1-6; maybe TRBD1 (5 bases). The CDR3 has 13 residues. V was trimmed by 3 bases and J by 10 bases, leaving 10 bases between them. CDR1 SSHAT and CDR2 FNYEAQ come from the germline V gene (reference sequence). The CDR3 spells CASSLRGGSPLHF. The CDR3 nucleotides read TGTGCCAGCAGCTTGAGGGGCGGATCACCCCTCCACTTT. Looking up the rest from reference TRBV7-7 and TRBJ1-6 gives the full variable domain: GAGVSQSPRYKVTKRGQDVTLRCDPISSHATLYWYQQALGQGPEFLTYFNYEAQPDKSGLPSDRFSAERPEGSISTLTIQRTEQRDSAMYRCASSLRGGSPLHFGNGTRLTVT.

The CDR3 here is CASSPRVGETQYF. The CDR3 coding sequence is TGTGCCAGCAGTCCGAGGGTAGGGGAGACCCAGTACTTC. The chain carries TRBV27 and TRBJ2-5; a weak D match, TRBD2 (5 bases). This CDR3 is built from 13 residues. Trimming shortened V by 5 bases and J by 5 bases, and 12 bases separated the two germline ends. The germline gives CDR1 MNHEY, CDR2 SMNVEV (reference sequence).

This clone was recorded once. This chain links TRBV4-3 with TRBJ1-4; D is perhaps TRBD1 (5 bases). Trimming took 0 bases from V and 7 from J, leaving 12 bases between them. This CDR3 is built from 15 residues. The germline CDR1 and CDR2 sequences are LGHNA and YSLEER. The CDR3 DNA sequence: TGCGCCAGCAGCCAAGAGGGGGAGATTACTGAAAAACTGTTTTTT. It specifies CASSQEGEITEKLFF.

The rearrangement links TRBV7-7 to TRBJ2-2; D is unresolved. Deletions cut 10 bases from V and 4 bases from J, with 10 bases between. Germline CDR1 and CDR2: SSHAT and FNYEAQ (reference sequence). The CDR3 contains 12 residues. CDR3 DNA: TGTGCCACGCCGGGCCCCACCGGGGAGCTGTTTTTT. It codes for CATPGPTGELFF. The full variable domain, completed using reference TRBV7-7 and TRBJ2-2, is GAGVSQSPRYKVTKRGQDVTLRCDPISSHATLYWYQQALGQGPEFLTYFNYEAQPDKSGLPSDRFSAERPEGSISTLTIQRTEQRDSAMYRCATPGPTGELFFGEGSRLTVL.

By its share, this clone is large. The V call is TRBV30, the J call TRBJ1-2, with a possible D match to TRBD1 (5 bases). The V end lost 3 bases, the J end lost 7 bases, and 21 bases lay between the germline ends. The CDR3 loop spans 15 amino acids. Germline V lookup: CDR1 GTSNPN, CDR2 SVGIG (reference sequence). The CDR3 loop reads CAWSAGREGASGYTF. The CDR3 DNA follows: TGTGCCTGGAGCGCAGGGCGGGAGGGTGCAAGTGGCTACACCTTC.